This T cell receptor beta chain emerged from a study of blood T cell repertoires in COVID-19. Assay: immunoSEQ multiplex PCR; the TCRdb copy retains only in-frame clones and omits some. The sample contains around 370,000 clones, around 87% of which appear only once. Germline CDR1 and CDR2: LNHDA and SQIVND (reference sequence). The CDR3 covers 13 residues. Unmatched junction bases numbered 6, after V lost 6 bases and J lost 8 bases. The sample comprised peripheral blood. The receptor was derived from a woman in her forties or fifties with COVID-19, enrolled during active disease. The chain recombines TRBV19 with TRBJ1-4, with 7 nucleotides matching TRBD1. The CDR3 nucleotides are TGTGCCAGTAGATCGGCAGGGGGGGAAAAACTGTTTTTT. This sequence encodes CASRSAGGEKLFF. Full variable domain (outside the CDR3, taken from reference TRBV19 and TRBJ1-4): DGGITQSPKYLFRKEGQNVTLSCEQNLNHDAMYWYRQDPGQGLRLIYYSQIVNDFQKGDIAEGYSVSREKKESFPLTVTSAQKNPTAFYLCASRSAGGEKLFFGSGTQLSVL.